A single TCR beta chain is shown here with its context. This clonotype showed up just a few times. Which antigen it targets is not known. Per-nucleotide qualities are absent, and no much larger clonotype sits a single base away. The data were taken from a study of T-cell memory formation after mild COVID-19 (dated by TCRdb to the early 2020s). For context, the study as a whole: TCR sequence clusters from the two donors were found to be largely donor specific. Two young, previously healthy adult volunteers made up the cohort, one male and one female. T-cell clones expanding and contracting after mild COVID-19 in two donors were tracked by longitudinal TCRalpha and TCRbeta repertoire sequencing. Overall study results and their limits: Whether the second-wave clones peaking on day 37 were SARS-CoV-2 specific was not confirmed. From day 15 to 85, contracting clones showed balanced CD4/CD8 phenotypes, whereas a second wave of clones that expanded from day 15 to 37 leaned towards CD4+. Only two mild cases were covered by the study, and larger cohorts that include severe cases with pre-infection samples were considered necessary. Contracting CD4+ clones were found mainly in CM and EM memory subsets, while CD8+ clones were enriched in EMRA. The detection of some responding clones in pre-infection memory suggests that pre-existing cross-reactive memory T cells joined the SARS-CoV-2 response.

PBMCs were isolated by Ficoll-Paque density gradient centrifugation. The CDR3 measures 13 amino acids from cysteine to phenylalanine. Here the CDR3 DNA is all that survives: 39 bases in frame from base 1. Per the germline V gene, MNHNS is the CDR1 and SASEGT is the CDR2. Trimming removed 8 bases from V and 3 bases from J, leaving 14 bases between the germline ends. The sample was run on an Illumina NovaSeq 6000. TCRalpha and TCRbeta cDNA libraries were constructed by 5'RACE with constant-segment primers, with sample barcodes and unique molecular identifiers being introduced. Trizol reagent was used to extract RNA from every sample. The libraries were amplified in two PCR steps, and the second step added a second sample barcode and Illumina TruSeq adapters. Libraries were sequenced on an Illumina NovaSeq with 2 x 150 bp paired-end reads. As for how the authors treated the data: Reads were demultiplexed and collapsed into UMI-guided consensus sequences with migec v1.2.7. Using mixcr v2.1.11, UMI consensuses were aligned to TRA and TRB V and J templates and then assembled into clonotypes. Clonotypes were classified as expanded or contracted when called significant by both edgeR and NoisET, with noise models trained on biological replicates. For edgeR calls, the thresholds were a false discovery rate-adjusted p below 0.01 and a log2 fold-change of 1. As an exploratory analysis of dynamics, PCA with hierarchical clustering was applied to max-normalized trajectories of the 1000 most abundant clonotypes. Each responding clone was given a CD4 or CD8 phenotype based on the CD4+ and CD8+ repertoires, which had been sequenced separately. Using fastp trimming at Q25 and MiXCR clonotype assembly, TCRdb reanalyzed the public sequencing data and kept in-frame beta chains. Rows are combined by CDR3 protein, so each entry shows the most common genes and DNA. TCRdb's processing, not the study's, gives the V and J calls here. This sample has 150,000 to 200,000 distinct CDR3 sequences in its table, and about 15% of those were observed once. Jointly, the top ten make up about 14% of the sample.

The sequence joins TRBV6-1 to TRBJ2-7; a confident D gene designation cannot be given. This receptor was taken from an adult woman who had mild COVID-19 (a few samples of this study predate the infection). The sample titles of this study are shuffled in the database, so cell type and time point are left out; the donor was told from shared clones. Sequencing was carried out using PBMCs or a T cell subset sorted from them (not recorded which). The CDR3 is CASLPEEIYEQYF. The DNA sequence is as follows: TGTGCCAGCCTGCCCGAGGAGATCTACGAGCAGTACTTC.